This T cell receptor beta chain comes out of a study of post-analysis software for immune sequencing data. The wider study: Relapsing-remitting, secondary progressive and progressive-relapsing courses of multiple sclerosis were included. Broader study findings: When patients were compared with controls, a handful of TRBV segments were more frequent, TRBV5-6, TRBV5-1 and TRBV20-1 among them. By F measure, samples from a shared preparation batch strongly co-clustered.

As regards this clonotype: Its antigen is unknown.

With 7 bases removed from V and 2 bases from J, the gap between germline ends came to 13 bases. Germline V gene data show CDR1 as SQVTM and CDR2 as ANQGSEA. The CDR3 totals 13 residues. The library was made from cDNA and included unique molecular identifiers. A single record per CDR3 protein comes from TCRdb applying MiXCR to the PCR reads. The sample has around 710,000 distinct CDR3 sequences; 46% are singletons. Material for sequencing was blood. This chain uses TRBV29-1 with TRBJ2-3, with D possibly being TRBD1 (6 bases). The receptor was isolated from a girl aged 5-17 years with multiple sclerosis. CDR3 amino acids: CSGSWGLTDTQYF. The CDR3 DNA sequence: TGCAGCGGATCCTGGGGGCTCACAGATACGCAGTATTTT.